This T cell receptor (beta chain) was obtained from a study of T cell changes during pregnancy in multiple sclerosis. The data were produced by immunoSEQ multiplex PCR, yet TCRdb's version contains in-frame clones alone and is incomplete. The data contain approximately 110,000 clones, roughly 90% of them singletons. Germline V gives CDR1 LNHDA, CDR2 SQIVND (reference sequence). The CDR3 contains 15 residues. The V gene end was trimmed by 3 bases and the J gene end by 4 bases; junction bases not matched to a gene: 6. The receptor was isolated from a female donor with multiple sclerosis, enrolled in a pregnancy study. This specimen consisted of peripheral blood, obtained after pregnancy. The chain carries TRBV19 and TRBJ2-1; TRBD1 matches at 7 bases. CDR3 nucleotide sequence: TGTGCCAGTAGTATCCCGACAGGGACGTACAATGAGCAGTTCTTC. Protein sequence: CASSIPTGTYNEQFF.